This T cell receptor beta chain stems from a study of neurological immune-mediated disorders. Study results and caveats: The greatest degree of TCR clonal expansion was observed in HTLV-1-associated myelopathy, with the lowest in multiple sclerosis, below that of healthy controls.

The starting material, 2 million PBMCs stored at -80 C, gave rise to the unsorted libraries. By 5'RACE with 10-nucleotide random UMIs, the cDNA was made. Every sequencing run produced over 160 million TCR-beta sequences that came from 15-18 subjects. TCRdb processed the 5' RACE reads anew with MiXCR; each CDR3 protein has one entry. The table records approximately 46,000 distinct CDR3 sequences, 2.5% to 3.5% of them present only once. The CDR3 totals 16 residues. The V end lost 2 bases, the J end lost 3 bases, and 14 bases lay between the germline ends. With respect to this clonotype: Its antigen is undetermined.

This rearrangement joins TRBV12-3 or TRBV12-4 to TRBJ1-5, with D possibly TRBD1 on 5 matching bases. Sequencing input: PBMCs. The TCR was taken from a woman aged 50 to 60 with multiple sclerosis. This CDR3 is CASSLSPQGTNQPQHF. DNA for the CDR3: TGTGCCAGCAGTTTAAGTCCCCAGGGTACCAATCAGCCCCAGCATTTT.